This TCR beta chain emerged from a study of cytomegalovirus exposure and HLA in healthy donors. Concerning this clone itself: Its target is unknown.

PCR employed 60 Vbeta and 13 Jbeta primers. The method was immunoSEQ multiplex PCR; TCRdb's version includes in-frame clones alone and lacks a portion of them. The sample holds 150,000 or so clones, nearly 80% seen once. Study-level findings and limits: Cytomegalovirus association was listed for about 150 TCR beta chains.

Trimming took 8 bases from V and 5 from J, leaving 12 bases between them. The CDR3 contains 12 residues. Per germline, CDR1 MNHEY and CDR2 SVGAGI. The sequenced sample was PBMCs. The origin of this receptor is a male donor in good health and CMV-seronegative. The J gene is TRBJ1-1, the V gene TRBV6-5; D gene unclear. The CDR3 is CASLRGKTEAFF. The CDR3 region has the DNA TGTGCCAGCCTTCGGGGAAAGACTGAAGCTTTCTTT.